Reported below is one T cell receptor (beta chain). The clone's antigen remains unknown. No much larger clone is present one base from it, and per-base qualities are unavailable. There are 15 amino acids in the CDR3, from cysteine to phenylalanine inclusive. The entry retains the CDR3 DNA only, 45 bases that are in frame from base 1. CDR1 SQVTM and CDR2 ANQGSEA are derived from the germline V gene. V drops 4 bases and J drops 0 bases, leaving 14 bases in between. The record originates from a study of cytomegalovirus exposure and HLA in healthy donors (dated by TCRdb to between 2016 and 2019). About the full investigation: An earlier analysis of approximately 640 of the donors reported more than 250 Gb of sequence data and approximately 110 million unique TCR beta sequences from roughly 200 million T cells. Approximately 330 gigabases of sequencing data and approximately 91 million unique TCR sequences made up an early release that covered 500 to 700 HLA-typed donors. Of the 350 to 450 genotyped donors, 81% were placed in the genetic ancestry cluster associated with self-reported Caucasian donors. The study was designed to test whether signatures of past pathogen exposure could be identified by cataloging public T cell receptors. The study profiled the T cell repertoires of 550 to 700 subjects by immunosequencing and related them to cytomegalovirus serostatus. Besides the first cohort of around 670 subjects, a separate validation cohort made up of 120 different subjects was used. The study combined high-throughput TCR immunosequencing, statistical association of individual TCRs with disease status, and machine learning to predict cytomegalovirus infection status. A later analysis re-examined previously published TCR beta repertoires from around 670 donors and added high-resolution HLA genotyping to investigate patterns of TCR occurrence. In the later analysis, no new phenotypic data were used to find candidate immune exposures; instead, reliance was placed on TCR beta sequences and their occurrence across donors. To decide whether each TCR beta V gene segment behaved as functional or pseudogenic, an earlier analysis of 587 of the donors relied on high-throughput TCR beta sequencing. Donor age, sex, ethnicity and CMV serostatus were collected together with the repertoire data. A later genetic analysis took genome-wide SNP genotypes for about 65% of the roughly 670 donors and used that subset as a discovery cohort. Every discovery cohort repertoire had been produced on one sequencing platform. HLA typing covered class I and class II loci at four-digit resolution. The number of typed donors differed by locus: about 620-640 for A, B, C, DRB1 and DQB1; 522 for DQA1; 606 for DPA1; and some 430 for DPB1. Roughly 5 DR-DQ haplotypes were treated as single units for association and clustering because of strong linkage in the cohort. Among 398 genotyped donors of the cohort, an average of 235,054 unique TCR beta nucleotide sequences were sequenced per donor, roughly 20% of them non-productive. The paper as a whole reports these results and caveats: A further reported finding was that TCR beta sequences accurately predicted the HLA-A and HLA-B alleles for most subjects in the first cohort. Presence/absence analyses assumed roughly uniform sequencing depth across donors, an assumption that may not hold. Fewer than 20 rarely observed V segments, including chromosome 9 orphons, were excluded from the earlier analysis of several hundred of the donors because counts were too low. Most TCR sequences were observed very rarely across donors, whereas some public TCRs were present in many individuals. The authors suggested that the approach could potentially be generalized to other disease states and immunological phenotypes. Correlated functional status among segregating V segments might be attributable to linkage disequilibrium, but an unknown experimental factor could not be ruled out. A later analysis found that most CMV-associated TCR beta chains appeared HLA-restricted, with HLA associations seemingly driven largely by CMV exposure. For the cohort, immune exposure information was limited to CMV serostatus. In a later analysis, several top co-occurrence clusters were reported to appear linked to parvovirus B19, influenza, CMV and Epstein-Barr virus. In a later analysis, about 17,000 TCR beta sequences were associated with specific HLA alleles at a false discovery rate of 0.05. Because HLA typing was missing for some donors at each locus, association tests included only the typed subset. This cohort had only TCR beta chains sequenced, and the lack of alpha or paired-chain data limited which features could be detected. In a later genetic analysis, fewer N-insertions in productive TCRs were reported among donors in an Asian-associated ancestry cluster than the roughly 700-donor mean. Some IMGT-functional V segments, including TRBV6-2 and TRBV6-3, could not be told apart with the 87-base-pair reads, so those segments were excluded. In a later genetic analysis, a missense DCLRE1C variant was associated with V-gene and J-gene trimming of TCR beta chains, and the association was replicated in an independent cohort. In vitro tests confirmed that a few of the cytomegalovirus-associated TCR beta chains recognize cytomegalovirus antigens. In a later analysis, HLA-associated TCR beta chains were found to be more clonally expanded and to have lower generation probabilities than equally common non-associated chains. A later analysis found that TCR association rates varied across HLA loci, with DRB1 alleles showing the most associated TCRs and HLA-C alleles the fewest. A cluster of highly shared sequence variants was judged likely to be a technical artifact of the sequencing pipeline. The classifier was reported to diagnose cytomegalovirus status with high specificity and sensitivity in both the original and validation cohorts. When HLA alleles, especially DR and DQ, strongly co-occurred, TCR associations were difficult to assign to individual alleles. The study gave a list of 150 to 200 TCR beta chains associated with cytomegalovirus. Broadly in line with IMGT annotations, most TCR beta V segments showed up in productive rearrangements about 87% or about 30% of the time in an earlier analysis of about 500 of the donors.

In total, 630 or so healthy bone marrow donors made up the cohort. All cohort members were sampled while nominally healthy, although unrecorded immune exposures were likely present. The donor was CMV seropositive and belonged to the group of 270 or so seropositive cohort members. A peripheral blood sample was provided by each donor, and peripheral blood mononuclear cells were used for TCR beta sequencing. Genomic DNA extraction from the blood cell samples was performed with the Qiagen DNeasy Blood Extraction Kit. The protocol used for the library was the immunoSEQ multiplex PCR assay. A mixture of 60 forward primers for TCR Vbeta segments and 13 reverse primers for TCR Jbeta segments was used in the multiplex PCR. The CDR3 region of rearranged TCR beta genes was amplified from genomic DNA with a multiplex PCR assay. Amplified TCR beta libraries were sequenced as 87-base-pair reads on the Illumina HiSeq System. In the source study's methods: A later analysis counted about 82 million unique TCR beta chains across the 666 repertoires, and 10 million to 11 million of these chains were shared by at least two donors. A nearest-neighbor algorithm error-corrected the raw reads and collapsed the reads into unique sequences, merging closely related sequences to remove PCR and sequencing errors. CDR3 sequences were aligned to IMGT reference sequences to assign V, D and J gene segments. Each retained sequence needed at least a six-nucleotide match to both a V gene segment and a J gene segment. A rearrangement counted as productive if the CDR3 had no stop codons and remained in frame with V and J, and every other rearrangement counted as non-productive. Following IMGT convention, CDR3 was defined as the stretch from the second conserved V-encoded cysteine up to the conserved J-encoded phenylalanine. The earlier analysis of approximately 500 of the donors excluded sequences that lacked an unambiguous match to a single V gene segment. An earlier analysis of a few hundred of the donors called V segments functional above 56.7% productive rearrangements and segregating when the between-donor standard deviation exceeded 5%. To diagnose cytomegalovirus status from the catalog of TCR beta chain sequences, a statistical classification framework was built. In a later analysis, V and J genes were assigned by comparing TCR nucleotide sequences against IMGT/GENE-DB human TR gene sequences. The TCRdist pipeline was used in a later analysis to assign CDR3 sequences and most-parsimonious VDJ recombination scenarios. In a later analysis, every TCR beta chain was defined by the combination of its CDR3 amino acid sequence and its V-gene family, and reads without a unique V-gene family were dropped. In a later analysis, approximately 640 highly shared, low-generation-probability nucleotide sequences were removed to address suspected cross-contamination and a sequencing artifact. For each public chain, a later analysis derived a clonal expansion index from normalized ranks of inferred template counts within each repertoire. Generation probabilities in a later analysis came from a VDJ recombination model fitted to out-of-frame rearrangements, and those results were checked against IGoR. A later analysis scored TCR-TCR, TCR-HLA and TCR-CMV co-occurrence with hypergeometric tests, applying a repertoire-size bias correction to TCR pairs. To estimate false discovery rates, a later analysis permuted the HLA or CMV assignments 20 times. In a later analysis, co-occurring TCRs were grouped using DBSCAN, with TCRdist sequence similarity added in when clustering inside HLA-allele-positive subsets. For co-occurrence clustering, repertoires with fewer than 30,000 or more than 120,000 public chains were excluded, along with 4 to 6 repertoires with anomalous nucleotide sharing. TCRdb took over this immuneACCESS table, retaining in-frame rearrangements with V and J assigned. Such tables are incomplete; in checked studies, under half of the missing clones stem from an unresolved V gene, and the remainder is unexplained. Clonal size and the V and J genes are those of that table, whereas D and trimming came from the DNA. The sample table records 150,000 to 180,000 clones; roughly 82% of these occur just once. The top ten hold 6.5% to 7.5% of the sample.

Recombination linked TRBV29-1 to TRBJ2-3, and TRBD2 may be the D gene, going by 7 matching bases. This clonotype originated in a woman between 45 and 65 years old in good health and CMV-seropositive. The sequencing sample was made of PBMCs. The sequence in DNA is TGCAGCGTTGCCCTACAGGGAGGGAGCACAGATACGCAGTATTTT. Its protein is CSVALQGGSTDTQYF.